Listed below are T cell receptor beta chains from one sample, sequenced in a study of T cell repertoires in aging, cancer and after chemotherapy. TCRdb analysed the multiplex PCR reads with MiXCR anew, one entry per CDR3 protein. The table includes roughly 780 distinct CDR3 sequences, around a quarter detected once. Material for sequencing was blood. The receptors were sampled from a human donor with a blood cancer. Each CDR3 is given with its conserved first and last residue. D genes are given only for firm matches. The size of a clone is reported for some rows only, either as once, few or many, or as a class for expanded clones.

V: TRBV24-1; D: TRBD1; J: TRBJ2-1; size: medium-sized; DNA: TGTGCCACCAGTGAAACTGGGGGACAGGGTGGGAATGAGCAGTTCTTC; CDR3: CATSETGGQGGNEQFF
V: TRBV6-1; D: -; J: TRBJ1-2; size: large; DNA: TGTGCCAGCAGTGAGAACTATGGCTACACCTTC; CDR3: CASSENYGYTF
V: TRBV11-2; D: -; J: TRBJ2-1; size: medium-sized; DNA: TGTGCCAGCAGCCCGAGTCAAGCGGGTACCTACAATGAGCAGTTCTTC; CDR3: CASSPSQAGTYNEQFF
V: TRBV4-2; D: -; J: TRBJ2-1; size: medium-sized; DNA: TGTGCCAGCAGATATAACCGGGATGAGCAGTTCTTC; CDR3: CASRYNRDEQFF
V: TRBV5-1; D: TRBD2; J: TRBJ2-3; size: large; DNA: TGCGCCAGCAGCGGGGGACTAGCGGGATCTACAGATACGCAGTATTTT; CDR3: CASSGGLAGSTDTQYF
V: TRBV28; D: TRBD2; J: TRBJ2-3; size: medium-sized; DNA: TGTGCCAGCAGTTCCCGGGGAAGCGGGATTGATACGCAGTATTTT; CDR3: CASSSRGSGIDTQYF
V: TRBV7-9; D: -; J: TRBJ1-1; size: few; DNA: TGTGCCAGCAGCCCACCGGGTGGCTGGGGGAACACTGAAGCTTTCTTT; CDR3: CASSPPGGWGNTEAFF
V: TRBV27; D: TRBD2; J: TRBJ2-3; size: large; DNA: TGTGCCAGCAGTCTAGCGGTCACAGATACGCAGTATTTT; CDR3: CASSLAVTDTQYF
V: TRBV7-2; D: TRBD1; J: TRBJ1-3; size: medium-sized; DNA: TGTGCCAGCAGCCCACAGGGGACTGGAAACACCATATATTTT; CDR3: CASSPQGTGNTIYF
V: TRBV11-1; D: TRBD1; J: TRBJ2-5; size: hyperexpanded; DNA: TGTGCCAGCAGCTGGGACAGGGGAATCCAAGAGACCCAGTACTTC; CDR3: CASSWDRGIQETQYF
V: TRBV11-3; D: TRBD2; J: TRBJ2-6; size: large; DNA: TGTGCCAGCAGCTTAGATCCTGGATGGCTAGCGGGAGTCTCCTCCGGGGCCAACGTCCTGACTTTC; CDR3: CASSLDPGWLAGVSSGANVLTF
V: TRBV6-1; D: TRBD2; J: TRBJ2-7; size: medium-sized; DNA: TGTGCCAGCAGTGAAGTTGTCGGGAGGGCCTCCGAGCAGTACTTC; CDR3: CASSEVVGRASEQYF
V: TRBV12-5; D: -; J: TRBJ2-6; size: medium-sized; DNA: TGTGCTAGTGGTTTGGATAGTCCCGAAACTCGAATCTCTGGGGCCAACGTCCTGACTTTC; CDR3: CASGLDSPETRISGANVLTF
V: TRBV5-5; D: TRBD2; J: TRBJ2-6; size: -; DNA: TGTGCCAGCAGCTGGCTAGCGGGAGTCTCCTCCGGGGCCAACGTCCTGACTTTC; CDR3: CASSWLAGVSSGANVLTF
V: TRBV20-1; D: -; J: TRBJ2-5; size: few; DNA: TGCAGTGCTCGCCCCCTAAGCACGCAAGAGACCCAGTACTTC; CDR3: CSARPLSTQETQYF
V: TRBV29-1; D: -; J: TRBJ2-3; size: -; DNA: TGCAGCGTTGAAGAAAGTCGTAAAGGGATTCGGACAGATACGCAGTATTTT; CDR3: CSVEESRKGIRTDTQYF
V: TRBV7-9; D: TRBD2; J: TRBJ2-2; size: large; DNA: TGTGCCAGCAGTTCGAATAGCGGGAGGGCCACCGGGGAGCTGTTTTTT; CDR3: CASSSNSGRATGELFF
V: TRBV4-3; D: -; J: TRBJ1-5; size: few; DNA: TGCGCCAGCAGCCCTCACACGAATAGCAATCAGCCCCAGCATTTT; CDR3: CASSPHTNSNQPQHF
V: TRBV7-9; D: TRBD2; J: TRBJ2-7; size: few; DNA: TGTGCCAGCAGCTTGAGTGAGGGGCTAGCGGGAGCCCACGAGCAGTACTTC; CDR3: CASSLSEGLAGAHEQYF
V: TRBV6-1; D: -; J: TRBJ1-5; size: medium-sized; DNA: TGTGCCAGCAGTGAACTCGCAGGGGAGTATCAGCCCCAGCATTTT; CDR3: CASSELAGEYQPQHF
V: TRBV5-6; D: TRBD1; J: TRBJ2-5; size: medium-sized; DNA: TGTGCCAGCAGCTCCGCCGGGACAGGGGGGGAGACCCAGTACTTC; CDR3: CASSSAGTGGETQYF
V: TRBV6-2/TRBV6-3; D: TRBD2; J: TRBJ2-7; size: large; DNA: TGTGCCAGCAGTTCTCCGCTAGCGGGATTTGCCGAGCAGTACTTC; CDR3: CASSSPLAGFAEQYF
V: TRBV11-1; D: -; J: TRBJ2-5; size: -; DNA: TGTGCCAGCAGAAGGGACATCTCCGGGGCCGGTAGGGGAGAGACCCAGTACTTC; CDR3: CASRRDISGAGRGETQYF
V: TRBV15; D: TRBD1; J: TRBJ1-1; size: medium-sized; DNA: TGTGCCACCAGCAGAGATAGTCAGGGGGTTAACACTGAAGCTTTCTTT; CDR3: CATSRDSQGVNTEAFF
V: TRBV19; D: TRBD2; J: TRBJ2-3; size: large; DNA: TGTGCCAGTAGTATCGGGACTAGCGGCACAGATACGCAGTATTTT; CDR3: CASSIGTSGTDTQYF
V: TRBV7-9; D: -; J: TRBJ2-5; size: medium-sized; DNA: TGTGCCAGCAGCCCGGGAGAGACCCAGTACTTC; CDR3: CASSPGETQYF
V: TRBV7-3; D: -; J: TRBJ2-6; size: -; DNA: TGTGCCAGCAGCCTGACCCCTGGGGCCAACGTCCTGACTTTC; CDR3: CASSLTPGANVLTF
V: TRBV20-1; D: TRBD2; J: TRBJ2-5; size: medium-sized; DNA: TGCAGTGCTTCCCCGGGACTAGCGTTTGGGGAGACCCAGTACTTC; CDR3: CSASPGLAFGETQYF
V: TRBV25-1; D: TRBD1; J: TRBJ1-2; size: -; DNA: TGTGCCAGCAGGGGACAGGGTGATGGCTACACCTTC; CDR3: CASRGQGDGYTF
V: TRBV6-5; D: -; J: TRBJ1-2; size: large; DNA: TGTGCCAGCAGTTACTCGAACGGGTACTATGGCTACACCTTC; CDR3: CASSYSNGYYGYTF
V: TRBV28; D: -; J: TRBJ1-1; size: -; DNA: TGTGCCAGCAGTTTTAAGGTGGGGGCTGGTGGCACTGAAGCTTTCTTT; CDR3: CASSFKVGAGGTEAFF
V: TRBV6-1; D: TRBD1; J: TRBJ2-1; size: -; DNA: TGTGCCAGCAGTTTAGACAGGGGGGTGGGTTCTCCCTACAATGAGCAGTTCTTC; CDR3: CASSLDRGVGSPYNEQFF
V: TRBV5-5; D: TRBD1; J: TRBJ2-7; size: medium-sized; DNA: TGTGCCAGCAGCTTCGCAGGGGGTTCCTACGAGCAGTACTTC; CDR3: CASSFAGGSYEQYF
V: TRBV14; D: -; J: TRBJ1-1; size: -; DNA: TGTGCCAGCAGCCAAGGGCAGGAGATGAACACTGAAGCTTTCTTT; CDR3: CASSQGQEMNTEAFF
V: TRBV7-2; D: -; J: TRBJ2-7; size: -; DNA: TGTGCCAGCAGCTTAGGAGCCAGGGGGGTCGAGCAGTACTTC; CDR3: CASSLGARGVEQYF
V: TRBV7-9; D: -; J: TRBJ2-7; size: medium-sized; DNA: TGTGCCAGCAGCTTAGTTTCGTTTGGCCACGAACAGCAGTACTTC; CDR3: CASSLVSFGHEQQYF
V: TRBV30; D: TRBD1; J: TRBJ2-6; size: large; DNA: TGTGCCTGGAAGGGACAGGGCCTGTTAAGTGGGGCCAACGTCCTGACTTTC; CDR3: CAWKGQGLLSGANVLTF
V: TRBV30; D: TRBD1; J: TRBJ2-6; size: -; DNA: TGTGCCTGGAAGGGACAGGGCCCTGGGGCCAACGTCCTGACTTTC; CDR3: CAWKGQGPGANVLTF